Listed below are T cell receptor beta chains from one sample, sequenced in a study of cytomegalovirus exposure and HLA in healthy donors. TCRdb's copy holds only in-frame clones and misses some; the assay was immunoSEQ multiplex PCR. This sample has fewer than 200,000 clones, with less than 80% found just once. Source material: PBMCs. The receptors were sampled from a man aged 35 to 55 in good health and CMV-seronegative. Each CDR3 is given with its conserved first and last residue. D genes are given only for firm matches. Where a row states a size, it is once, few, many or the class of an expanded clone; other rows omit it.

TRBJ1-1 | NA | TRBV11-3 | few | TGTGCCAGCAGCTTAAGGGGGGGAGACACTGAAGCTTTCTTT | CASSLRGGDTEAFF
TRBJ2-3 | TRBD2 | TRBV5-4 | NA | TGTGCCAGCAGCCAAGCGGGGGCGTTGGATACGCAGTATTTT | CASSQAGALDTQYF
TRBJ1-6 | NA | TRBV5-6 | few | TGTGCCAGCAGCTTCAGGGTTTCCTCCTATAATTCACCCCTCCACTTT | CASSFRVSSYNSPLHF
TRBJ2-7 | TRBD2 | TRBV5-1 | NA | TGCGCCAGCAGCTTTGGACTAGCGGGAGGGCCTGTCGAGCAGTACTTC | CASSFGLAGGPVEQYF
TRBJ2-5 | NA | TRBV9 | NA | TGTGCCAGCAGCGCATTCGGGGGTGGTGGCGGGACCCAGTACTTC | CASSAFGGGGGTQYF
TRBJ1-5 | TRBD1 | TRBV5-1 | NA | TGCGCCAGCAGCTTGGAGACAGGGGGCAATCAGCCCCAGCATTTT | CASSLETGGNQPQHF
TRBJ2-1 | TRBD2 | TRBV5-4 | NA | TGTGCCAGCAGCTCCCGGACTAGCGGAGGGGCCTACAATGAGCAGTTCTTC | CASSSRTSGGAYNEQFF
TRBJ2-7 | TRBD1 | TRBV5-1 | NA | TGCGCCAGCAGCTTGGTTGGGACAGGGGTCGAGCAGTACTTC | CASSLVGTGVEQYF
TRBJ2-3 | NA | TRBV7-9 | NA | TGTGCCAGCAGCTTTACTCGGGGAGCGGGTTCCACAGATACGCAGTATTTT | CASSFTRGAGSTDTQYF
TRBJ2-1 | NA | TRBV6-1 | NA | TGTGCCAGCAGTGAGGCGACAGATACCTACAATGAGCAGTTCTTC | CASSEATDTYNEQFF
TRBJ1-5 | NA | TRBV2 | NA | TGTGCCAGCAGTGACTTTTTGGTCGGTCAGCCCCAGCATTTT | CASSDFLVGQPQHF
TRBJ2-5 | TRBD1 | TRBV5-4 | NA | TGTGCCAGCAGCTCCCCCGGGACAGGGATACAAGAGACCCAGTACTTC | CASSSPGTGIQETQYF
TRBJ2-7 | TRBD2 | TRBV6-5 | NA | TGTGCCAGCAGTATGAGCGGGAGGCTCTACGAGCAGTACTTC | CASSMSGRLYEQYF
TRBJ2-2 | NA | TRBV14 | NA | TGTGCCAGCAGCCAAAGGGGCCCGAACACCGGGGAGCTGTTTTTT | CASSQRGPNTGELFF
TRBJ2-1 | NA | TRBV5-1 | NA | TGCGCCAGCAGCTTCGAAGGGGCCCCCTACAATGAGCAGTTCTTC | CASSFEGAPYNEQFF
TRBJ1-1 | NA | TRBV30 | NA | TGTGCCTGGAGCCAAGCCCAGGGTTTTAGGCGGAGAACTGAAGCTTTCTTT | CAWSQAQGFRRRTEAFF
TRBJ2-7 | NA | TRBV7-6 | NA | TGTGCCAGTGGACTCCCATACGAGCAGTACTTC | CASGLPYEQYF
TRBJ2-7 | TRBD2 | TRBV28 | NA | TGTGCCAGCAGTTTAACGGTGTGGGCTAGCGGGAGGCCCCCCTTGGAGCAGTACTTC | CASSLTVWASGRPPLEQYF
TRBJ2-2 | TRBD2 | TRBV7-6 | NA | TGTGCCAGCAGCCTCCTCGGGGGAGCGGGGGGCACCGGGGAGCTGTTTTTT | CASSLLGGAGGTGELFF
TRBJ2-7 | TRBD2 | TRBV7-9 | NA | TGTTCCAGCAGCACGACTAGCGTCAACGAGCAGTACTTC | CSSSTTSVNEQYF
TRBJ1-1 | NA | TRBV7-2 | NA | TGTGCCAGCAGCTTATACGGGGGAAGCACTGAAGCTTTCTTT | CASSLYGGSTEAFF
TRBJ2-2 | NA | TRBV12-5 | few | TGTGCTAGTGAGCGGCCGAACACCGGGGAGCTGTTTTTT | CASERPNTGELFF
TRBJ2-2 | TRBD2 | TRBV7-9 | few | TGTGCCAGCAGCCCTAGCGGGAGGGTGACCGGGGAGCTGTTTTTT | CASSPSGRVTGELFF
TRBJ1-4 | TRBD1 | TRBV7-2 | NA | TGTGCCAGCAGCCGCCACCGGGACAGCCCTGAGTCTCCTAATGAAAAACTGTTTTTT | CASSRHRDSPESPNEKLFF
TRBJ1-2 | NA | TRBV28 | NA | TGTGCCAGCAACCGAGGTTGGAACTATGGCTACACCTTC | CASNRGWNYGYTF
TRBJ2-7 | NA | TRBV7-9 | NA | TGTGCCAGCAGCCCACCGGGTGGCAGCTACGAGCAGTACTTC | CASSPPGGSYEQYF
TRBJ1-2 | TRBD1 | TRBV6-5 | NA | TGTGCCAGCAGGCAGGGGGGCTCTAACTATGGCTACACCTTC | CASRQGGSNYGYTF
TRBJ2-3 | TRBD2 | TRBV5-4 | NA | TGTGCCAGCAGCAGGACTAGCGGGAGCACAGATACGCAGTATTTT | CASSRTSGSTDTQYF
TRBJ2-5 | NA | TRBV18 | NA | TGTGCCAGCTCACGACCTGGGGGCCTGGAGACCCAGTACTTC | CASSRPGGLETQYF
TRBJ2-7 | TRBD1 | TRBV7-9 | NA | TGTTCCAGCAGCAGGGACAGGCTGTTGGGGGCCGAGCAGTACTTC | CSSSRDRLLGAEQYF
TRBJ2-6 | NA | TRBV5-4 | NA | TGTGCCAGCAGCCAAGAGGCGAGCTCTGGGGCCAACGTCCTGACTTTC | CASSQEASSGANVLTF
TRBJ1-1 | TRBD1 | TRBV5-1 | few | TGCGCCAGCAGCCGGACAGGGGTGGATACTGAAGCTTTCTTT | CASSRTGVDTEAFF
TRBJ2-1 | TRBD2 | TRBV2 | NA | TGTGCCACCCGGTGGGGAGCGGGAGCTATCAATGAGCAGTTCTTC | CATRWGAGAINEQFF
TRBJ2-1 | NA | TRBV10-3 | NA | TGTGCCATCAGAGGCGGCCCGGACTCTTCCCTCTCCTACAATGAGCAGTTCTTC | CAIRGGPDSSLSYNEQFF
TRBJ2-7 | TRBD1 | TRBV19 | NA | TGTGCCAGTAGTTCCGACAGGGGGTTTTCCTACGAGCAGTACTTC | CASSSDRGFSYEQYF
TRBJ1-5 | NA | TRBV6-1 | NA | TGTGCCAGCAGTGATATAAAGGCAGGCGCCTCCAATCAGCCCCAGCATTTT | CASSDIKAGASNQPQHF
TRBJ2-7 | NA | TRBV18 | NA | TGTGCCAGCTCACCGGGGCGGGACGTACCCTACGAGCAGTACTTC | CASSPGRDVPYEQYF
TRBJ1-1 | TRBD1 | TRBV7-2 | NA | TGTGCCAGCAGCTTTGGGACAGGGATGAACACTGAAGCTTTCTTT | CASSFGTGMNTEAFF
TRBJ2-7 | TRBD1 | TRBV6-1 | NA | TGTGCCAGCAGATCCAAAAGGGACAGGCCTTACGAGCAGTACTTC | CASRSKRDRPYEQYF
TRBJ2-7 | NA | TRBV6-1 | few | TGTGCCAGCAGTGAAGGTAGCCCGTGCGCGTACTTC | CASSEGSPCAYF
TRBJ2-1 | TRBD1 | TRBV18 | NA | TGTGCCAGCTCGGCGGACAGGCGACACAATGAGCAGTTCTTC | CASSADRRHNEQFF
TRBJ2-2 | TRBD2 | TRBV6-4 | NA | TGTGCCAGCAGGACTAGCGACACCGGGGAGCTGTTTTTT | CASRTSDTGELFF
TRBJ2-7 | NA | TRBV10-3 | NA | TGTGCCATCAGCTCGAATCTAAAGTACGAGCAGTACTTC | CAISSNLKYEQYF
TRBJ1-1 | NA | TRBV30 | NA | TGTGCCTCACAGGGTGACGGGGCTGAAGCTTTCTTT | CASQGDGAEAFF
TRBJ2-3 | TRBD2 | TRBV28 | once | TGTGCCAGCAGTTCTAGCGGGAGGGCCAGGGATACGCAGTATTTT | CASSSSGRARDTQYF
TRBJ2-5 | TRBD2 | TRBV4-3 | NA | TGCGCCAGCAGCCAAGAATACGGCCTAGCGGGAGGAGAGACCCAGTACTTC | CASSQEYGLAGGETQYF
TRBJ2-1 | TRBD1 | TRBV5-1 | NA | TGCGCCAGCAGCATCGGGACAGGGGGTGGTGAGCAGTTCTTC | CASSIGTGGGEQFF
TRBJ1-1 | NA | TRBV5-1 | NA | TGCGCCAGCAGCTTGGCGCCAGGTGGAAGCACTGAAGCTTTCTTT | CASSLAPGGSTEAFF
TRBJ1-1 | NA | TRBV11-2 | NA | TGTGCCAGCAGCTCGAGATTCAGGGGAGAAGCTTTCTTT | CASSSRFRGEAFF
TRBJ1-2 | TRBD1 | TRBV29-1 | few | TGCAGCGTGGAGACAGGGGACCGCTATGGCTACACCTTC | CSVETGDRYGYTF
TRBJ2-1 | TRBD2 | TRBV4-3 | NA | TGCGCCAGCAGCCAAGATTTGGGAGGGCTCTACAATGAGCAGTTCTTC | CASSQDLGGLYNEQFF
TRBJ1-3 | NA | TRBV30 | NA | TGTGCCTGGAGTATTTTTACTAACTCGGGCTCTGGAAACACCATATATTTT | CAWSIFTNSGSGNTIYF